This TCR beta chain derives from a study of blood T cell repertoires in COVID-19. The protocol was immunoSEQ multiplex PCR, while the TCRdb copy is restricted to in-frame clones and leaves out a portion. The data hold about 53,000 clones, with just over 85% observed a single time. The germline gives CDR1 SGHRS, CDR2 YFSETQ. The V segment lost 4 bases and the J segment 4 bases; nucleotides outside the gene matches: 10. The CDR3 is 16 amino acids. This TCR derives from a man older than 75 with acute or convalescent COVID-19. The V call is TRBV5-1, the J call TRBJ1-2, with 10 nucleotides matching TRBD1. The sample consisted of peripheral blood. The DNA for the CDR3 is TGCGCCAGCAGCATGTCCGGGACAGGGGTCGTCTATGGCTACACCTTC. This encodes CASSMSGTGVVYGYTF.